The 27 T cell receptor beta chains below were found in one sample sequenced in a study of blood T cell repertoires in COVID-19. Produced via immunoSEQ multiplex PCR; TCRdb's table is partial and in-frame only. This table has under 250,000 clones, roughly 80% appearing once. Sequencing was done on a sample of peripheral blood. The receptor source for this set is a woman aged 70-85 years with acute or convalescent COVID-19.

This clone was seen only a few times. The chain links TRBV2 to TRBJ2-1; no firm D call. Germline lookup yields CDR1 SNHLY and CDR2 FYNNEI. The CDR3 is 13 residues long. Trimming pared 1 base from V and 7 bases from J, leaving 8 bases between. The CDR3 DNA follows: TGTGCCAGCAGTGAAGACACGCAAAATGAGCAGTTCTTC. Its protein product is CASSEDTQNEQFF.

The CDR3 region is CASSPIGQTEGGYTF. DNA of the CDR3: TGTGCCAGCTCACCAATAGGACAGACCGAGGGTGGCTACACCTTC. The V and J genes are TRBV18 and TRBJ1-2, with D perhaps TRBD1 (6 bases). The ends were cut back, 2 bases at V and 7 bases at J, with 17 bases in the middle. Germline assignment: CDR1 KGHSH and CDR2 LQKENI. The CDR3 totals 15 residues. The whole variable domain, remainder taken from reference TRBV18 and TRBJ1-2, is NAGVMQNPRHLVRRRGQEARLRCSPMKGHSHVYWYRQLPEEGLKFMVYLQKENIIDESGMPKERFSAEFPKEGPSILRIQQVVRGDSAAYFCASSPIGQTEGGYTFGSGTRLTVV.

The CDR3 DNA reads as TGTGCCAGCAGCGAGCTTAACTATGGCTACACCTTC. It encodes CASSELNYGYTF. V usage is TRBV2 and J usage is TRBJ1-2, with D hard to call. Germline V CDR1 and CDR2: SNHLY, FYNNEI. V was trimmed by 6 bases and J by 1 base, leaving 6 bases between them. The CDR3 has 12 residues.

The chain links TRBV24-1 to TRBJ1-6, with D uncertain. CDR3 length equals 14 residues. Germline V gives CDR1 KGHDR, CDR2 SFDVKD. Trimming shortened V by 5 bases and J by 4 bases, and 8 bases separated the two germline ends. CDR3 in DNA: TGTGCCACCAGTGCCGGGAGTTATAATTCACCCCTCCACTTT. It is translated as CATSAGSYNSPLHF.

This chain joins TRBV5-1 and TRBJ2-1; 7 bases match TRBD1. Germline assignment: CDR1 SGHRS and CDR2 YFSETQ. V dropped 3 bases and J dropped 15; count of bases not matched to a gene: 9. The CDR3 loop spans 12 amino acids. This CDR3 is CASSSISTGTFF. The CDR3 DNA reads as TGCGCCAGCAGCTCAATATCGACAGGGACGTTCTTC.

The chain has TRBV18 and TRBJ2-7; 8 bases are shared with TRBD2. CDR3 length: 16 amino acids. Germline V gene data show CDR1 as KGHSH and CDR2 as LQKENI. The junction had 9 bases not matched to a gene; V was cut back by 0 bases and J by 5 bases. The CDR3: CASSPPGAGGINEQYF. In DNA, the CDR3 is TGTGCCAGCTCACCACCAGGGGCGGGAGGTATAAACGAGCAGTACTTC. Full variable domain (rest looked up from reference TRBV18 and TRBJ2-7): NAGVMQNPRHLVRRRGQEARLRCSPMKGHSHVYWYRQLPEEGLKFMVYLQKENIIDESGMPKERFSAEFPKEGPSILRIQQVVRGDSAAYFCASSPPGAGGINEQYFGPGTRLTVT.

This chain links TRBV6-5 with TRBJ2-3; possible D gene TRBD2, 5 bases. The CDR3 has 12 residues. Germline V gene data show CDR1 as MNHEY and CDR2 as SVGAGI. Deletions cut 6 bases from V and 4 bases from J, with 8 bases between. As DNA, the CDR3 is TGTGCCAGCAGGGGGAGTCCAGATACGCAGTATTTT. It codes for CASRGSPDTQYF.

The rearrangement joins TRBV2 to TRBJ2-5, with a tentative D call TRBD2 (6 bases). This CDR3 has 15 residues. Looked up from germline, CDR1 is SNHLY and CDR2 is FYNNEI. Trimming pared 6 bases from V and 7 bases from J, leaving 21 bases between. CDR3 sequence reads: CASRGEAGPRWTQYF. CDR3 bases: TGTGCCAGCAGGGGGGAGGCAGGACCCCGGTGGACCCAGTACTTC.

V usage is TRBV24-1 and J usage is TRBJ2-1; the match to TRBD1 covers 8 bases. Germline V gene lookup returns CDR1 KGHDR and CDR2 SFDVKD. Losses at the gene ends were 3 bases for V and 4 bases for J; bases not matched to a gene: 10. This CDR3 region has 17 residues. Written as DNA, the CDR3 is TGTGCCACCAGTGATCGGAGGACAGGGCCGGTTTACAATGAGCAGTTCTTC. This sequence encodes CATSDRRTGPVYNEQFF.

This chain connects TRBV3-1 (or the pseudogene TRBV3-2) to TRBJ2-2, with TRBD2 identical over 7 bases. In germline, CDR1 is LGHDT, CDR2 YNNKEL (reference sequence). CDR3 length: 14 amino acids. J lost 7 bases, V lost 3 bases, and 5 bases had no gene match. The CDR3 loop is CASSQREFDGELFF. CDR3 coding DNA: TGTGCCAGCAGCCAGCGGGAGTTTGACGGGGAGCTGTTTTTT.

The chain combines TRBV5-1 with TRBJ1-6, with TRBD1 as a possible D gene (5 bases). Germline V gene lookup returns CDR1 SGHRS and CDR2 YFSETQ. The CDR3 loop spans 14 amino acids. Trimming took 0 bases from V and 6 from J, leaving 7 bases between them. CDR3 residues: CASSLAGGNSPLHF. CDR3 bases: TGCGCCAGCAGCTTGGCGGGGGGTAATTCACCCCTCCACTTT.

With respect to this clone: Other DNA sequences in this sample translate to the same CDR3. The CDR3 region is CASSRQGYEQYF. The CDR3 DNA sequence: TGTGCCAGCAGCCGACAGGGGTACGAGCAGTACTTC. The J gene is TRBJ2-7, the V gene TRBV7-2, with 8 bases identical to TRBD1. Germline CDR1 SGHTA, CDR2 FQGNSA. The CDR3 runs 12 residues. Trimming removed 5 bases from V and 4 bases from J; junction bases left unmatched: 1. The full variable domain, completed using reference TRBV7-2 and TRBJ2-7, is GAGVSQSPSNKVTEKGKDVELRCDPISGHTALYWYRQSLGQGLEFLIYFQGNSAPDKSGLPSDRFSAERTGGSVSTLTIQRTQQEDSAVYLCASSRQGYEQYFGPGTRLTVT.

The chain is built from TRBV18 and TRBJ2-7; TRBD2 matches 11 bases. Germline V gene lookup returns CDR1 KGHSH and CDR2 LQKENI. V was pared by 2 bases and J by 5 bases, with 5 bases of the junction left unmatched. The CDR3 totals 15 residues. The CDR3 sequence: CASSPIAGGHNEQYF. The CDR3 DNA reads TGTGCCAGCTCACCAATAGCGGGAGGGCACAACGAGCAGTACTTC.

This clone rates as large (0.1 to 1%). The V call is TRBV13, the J call TRBJ1-6, with D maybe TRBD1 (5 bases). V gave up 6 bases and J gave up 4 bases, with 10 bases separating them. The V gene's germline CDR1 is PRHDT and CDR2 FYEKMQ (reference sequence). The length of the CDR3 is 14 residues. The CDR3 DNA reads TGTGCCAGCAGTAAGGGGTTTTATAATTCACCCCTCCACTTT. Translated, it gives CASSKGFYNSPLHF.

The V gene is TRBV27, the J gene TRBJ1-3; no firm D call. Germline V gene data show CDR1 as MNHEY and CDR2 as SMNVEV (reference sequence). The CDR3 loop spans 18 amino acids. V shed 3 bases and J shed 2 bases, with 20 bases lying between them. DNA of the CDR3: TGTGCCAGCAGTTTCCGCATCAACCAGGCCCGAACTGGAAACACCATATATTTT. Translated, it gives CASSFRINQARTGNTIYF.

This clone appeared a single time. This chain's CDR3 is CASSLSLSSGGKTQYF. In nucleotides, the CDR3 is TGTGCCAGCAGCTTGTCTTTGTCTAGTGGGGGGAAGACCCAGTACTTC. The chain couples TRBV5-4 to TRBJ2-5; possible D gene TRBD2, 6 bases. V dropped 1 base and J dropped 6 bases, with 19 bases sitting between them. Per germline, CDR1 SGHNT and CDR2 YYREEE (reference sequence). The CDR3 is made up of 16 amino acids.

This sequence joins TRBV10-3 and TRBJ2-7, with D possibly TRBD2 on 7 matching bases. V lost 6 bases, J lost 0 bases, and 12 bases lay in between. In germline, CDR1 is ENHRY, CDR2 SYGVKD. The CDR3 loop spans 14 amino acids. The CDR3 region is CAIRGGGSSYEQYF. The DNA of the CDR3 is TGTGCCATCAGGGGAGGGGGTAGCTCCTACGAGCAGTACTTC.

The chain combines TRBV11-3 with TRBJ2-1; TRBD2 aligns across 7 bases. Trimming removed 5 bases from V and 9 bases from J; junction bases left unmatched: 7. Germline CDR1 is SGHNT and CDR2 is YENEEA. This CDR3 spans 13 amino acids. CDR3 sequence: CASSTGLVSEQFF. The CDR3 DNA is TGTGCCAGCAGCACCGGACTAGTGAGTGAGCAGTTCTTC. The full variable domain, completed using reference TRBV11-3 and TRBJ2-1, is EAGVVQSPRYKIIEKKQPVAFWCNPISGHNTLYWYLQNLGQGPELLIRYENEEAVDDSQLPKDRFSAERLKGVDSTLKIQPAELGDSAVYLCASSTGLVSEQFFGPGTRLTVL.

The chain combines TRBV2 with TRBJ2-1; D might be TRBD1 (5 bases). V lost 3 bases to trimming and J lost 5 bases, with 14 bases between them. The germline gives CDR1 SNHLY, CDR2 FYNNEI. The CDR3 consists of 15 residues. CDR3: CASSEGPGLNNEQFF. CDR3 DNA sequence: TGTGCCAGCAGTGAGGGGCCGGGCCTCAACAATGAGCAGTTCTTC.

The chain combines TRBV6-1 with TRBJ2-3; D might be TRBD1 (6 bases). The V end was cut by 0 bases, the J end by 6 bases, with 19 bases between. The length of the CDR3 is 17 residues. Germline values: CDR1 MNHNS, CDR2 SASEGT. CDR3 in amino acids: CASSEAAPGVPGDTQYF. For the CDR3, the DNA is TGTGCCAGCAGTGAAGCGGCACCAGGGGTGCCCGGGGATACGCAGTATTTT.

The chain has TRBV28 and TRBJ2-1; D perhaps matches TRBD2 (6 bases). CDR1 is MDHEN, CDR2 SYDVKM, per germline. This CDR3 is built from 15 residues. Trimming removed 2 bases from V and 1 base from J, with 9 bases in between. This CDR3 is CASSLTGRSYNEQFF. In DNA form, the CDR3 reads TGTGCCAGCAGTTTAACGGGGAGGTCCTACAATGAGCAGTTCTTC.

The rearrangement uses TRBV13 and TRBJ2-5; unclear D gene. V was pared by 5 bases and J by 2 bases, with 12 bases between. Germline V gene sequence: CDR1 PRHDT, CDR2 FYEKMQ (reference sequence). CDR3 length: 14 residues. CDR3 bases: TGTGCCAGCAGCCTCGGGTCTAGGCAAGAGACCCAGTACTTC. This sequence encodes CASSLGSRQETQYF.

The gene calls are TRBV12-2 and TRBJ1-5; the D call in the table, TRBD1, was not verified against the DNA. TRBV12-2 represents a pseudogene. This CDR3 spans 14 amino acids. CDR3 coding DNA: TGTGCAAGTCGCGGCCAGGGGGCTGGTCAGCCCCAGCATTTT. As protein: CASRGQGAGQPQHF.

The chain is built from TRBV11-2 and TRBJ2-4; the D gene is possibly TRBD1 (7 bases). The CDR3 is 15 amino acids. The V end was cut by 5 bases, the J end by 5 bases, with 16 bases between. Germline V gene sequence: CDR1 SGHAT, CDR2 FQNNGV. The CDR3 DNA reads as TGTGCCAGCAGCCACCTTGGCAGGGGGGAAAACATTCAGTACTTC. It is translated as CASSHLGRGENIQYF.

This clone has only one observation. The V gene is TRBV5-1, the J gene TRBJ1-6; TRBD1 agrees at 8 bases. With 0 bases clipped from V and 9 bases from J, the junction kept 14 bases outside the gene matches. The CDR3 totals 18 residues. Germline V gene data show CDR1 as SGHRS and CDR2 as YFSETQ. CDR3 amino acids: CASSLELDRDLSSSPLHF. CDR3 nucleotide sequence: TGCGCCAGCAGCTTGGAATTGGACAGGGACCTAAGTTCTTCACCCCTCCACTTT.

The V gene is TRBV6-5, the J gene TRBJ2-5, with 10 bases matching TRBD1. This CDR3 is built from 15 residues. After removal of 8 bases from V and 5 bases from J, the junction contained 11 bases not matched to a gene. Germline CDR1 reads MNHEY; CDR2 reads SVGAGI. CDR3 sequence reads: CASQTGQGNSETQYF. CDR3 in DNA: TGTGCCAGCCAAACGGGACAGGGGAATTCGGAGACCCAGTACTTC.

The rearrangement joins TRBV10-3 to TRBJ2-2; TRBD2 aligns across 14 bases. CDR3 length: 17 amino acids. In germline, CDR1 is ENHRY, CDR2 SYGVKD. Unmatched junction bases numbered 3, after V lost 2 bases and J lost 4 bases. CDR3 protein: CAISEGLAGGTTGELFF. The CDR3 DNA reads TGTGCCATCAGTGAGGGACTAGCGGGAGGTACCACCGGGGAGCTGTTTTTT.